This entry is about one T cell receptor beta chain. What it binds is not known. This sample was taken from a study of radiotherapy plus CTLA-4 blockade in lung cancer. Whole-study findings and limits: Tumor-origin TCR clones grew in blood after radiotherapy plus ipilimumab. Early shifts in blood T cell clones, with interferon-beta, reportedly predicted response best.

Repertoires were generated with immunoSEQ multiplex PCR, while TCRdb's copy carries only in-frame clones and drops some. This table has approximately 53,000 clones, 85% appearing once. The CDR3 totals 14 residues. V was clipped by 5 bases and J by 1 base; unmatched bases: 2. Germline values: CDR1 MRHNA, CDR2 SNTAGT. The sample in question was peripheral blood, obtained from a patient treated with radiotherapy plus ipilimumab. This clonotype was sampled from a human donor with non-small cell lung cancer whose response to radiotherapy plus ipilimumab could not be evaluated. The chain uses TRBV6-4 and TRBJ2-1; TRBD2 agrees at 7 bases. As DNA, the CDR3 is TGTGCCAGCAGTCCTAGCGGTTCCTACAATGAGCAGTTCTTC. Its translation is CASSPSGSYNEQFF.